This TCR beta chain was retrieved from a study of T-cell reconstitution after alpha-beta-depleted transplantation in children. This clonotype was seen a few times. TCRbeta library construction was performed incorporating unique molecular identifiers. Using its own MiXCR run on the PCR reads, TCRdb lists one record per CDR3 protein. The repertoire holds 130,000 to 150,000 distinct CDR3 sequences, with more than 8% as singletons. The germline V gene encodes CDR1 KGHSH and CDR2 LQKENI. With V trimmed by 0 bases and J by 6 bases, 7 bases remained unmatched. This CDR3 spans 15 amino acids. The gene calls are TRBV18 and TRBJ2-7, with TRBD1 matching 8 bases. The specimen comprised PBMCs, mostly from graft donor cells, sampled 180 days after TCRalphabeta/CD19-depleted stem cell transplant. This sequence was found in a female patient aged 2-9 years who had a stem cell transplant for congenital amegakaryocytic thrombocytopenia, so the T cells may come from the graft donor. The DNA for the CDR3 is TGTGCCAGCTCACCACCGGGCAGGGGGCCCGGCGAGCAGTACTTC. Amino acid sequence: CASSPPGRGPGEQYF.